A single T cell receptor beta chain is shown here with its context. Antigen specificity is unknown. Produced via immunoSEQ multiplex PCR; TCRdb's table is partial and in-frame only. The table lists 25,000 to 30,000 clones, 60% to 75% of them singletons. No patient escaped relapse after autologous stem cell transplantation, and brentuximab vedotin exposure varied. Best responses included complete response and partial response; otherwise, the best response was progressive disease. The data originate from a study of PD-1 blockade in classical Hodgkin lymphoma. At the level of the study: Every 2 weeks, patients got 3 mg/kg intravenous nivolumab.

Findings of the study overall: Patients with an early start, nivolumab under 1 year after ASCT, were excluded.

Germline values: CDR1 SGHTA, CDR2 FQGNSA. The CDR3 loop spans 14 amino acids. V shed 3 bases and J shed 4 bases, with 12 bases lying between them. The rearrangement uses TRBV7-2 and TRBJ1-1; unclear D gene. The sample was peripheral blood mononuclear cells (PBMCs), taken before the second cycle of nivolumab. This TCR derives from a human donor with classical Hodgkin lymphoma. The CDR3 DNA follows: TGTGCCAGCAGCTTGTTGGGAGGAGGCACTGAAGCTTTCTTT. It specifies CASSLLGGGTEAFF.